The sequence of this TCR beta chain was determined in a study of blood T cell repertoires in COVID-19. Overall study context: Sites across the United States, Italy and Spain contributed samples from acute and convalescent COVID-19. PBMCs, B-cell-depleted T cells, or T cells provided the cDNA or gDNA that made up the material.

J lost 1 base, V lost 2 bases, and 1 base had no gene match. This CDR3 comprises 15 residues. Germline V lookup: CDR1 SGHNT, CDR2 YYREEE (reference sequence). TCRdb keeps only in-frame clones here, not all; method: immunoSEQ multiplex PCR. This sample has roughly 120,000 clones, with roughly 90% found just once. This clone was observed a handful of times. This TCR was sampled from a man aged 45-60 years with active COVID-19. The sequenced material came from peripheral blood. The rearrangement links TRBV5-4 to TRBJ2-1; 9 bases match TRBD1. Here the CDR3 DNA reads TGTGCCAGCAGCTTTGGGACAGGGTCCTACAATGAGCAGTTCTTC. Its translation: CASSFGTGSYNEQFF.